The entry below gives a single T cell receptor beta chain sequence along with its context. The data are from a study of T cell changes during pregnancy in multiple sclerosis. Deletions cut 3 bases from V and 2 bases from J, with 13 bases between. CDR3 length: 14 amino acids. Germline CDR1 GTSNPN, CDR2 SVGIG (reference sequence). The method was immunoSEQ multiplex PCR; TCRdb's version includes in-frame clones alone and lacks a portion of them. The sample records over 35,000 clones, 87% being singletons. This sequence originates from a female donor with multiple sclerosis, enrolled in a pregnancy study. The sample in question was CD4+ T cells from peripheral blood mononuclear cells, obtained after pregnancy. The chain employs TRBV30 and TRBJ1-2; possibly TRBD1 for D (6 bases). Here the CDR3 DNA reads TGTGCCTGGAGAAAGGGGGGGTCCAACTATGGCTACACCTTC. Translation gives CAWRKGGSNYGYTF.